The 21 T cell receptor beta chains below come from one sample, sequenced in a study of graft-versus-host responses after intestinal transplantation. What these receptors recognize is not known. TCRdb keeps only in-frame clones here, not all; method: immunoSEQ multiplex PCR. The data contain about 85,000 clones, about four fifths of them singletons. Source: unstimulated CD4+ T cells sorted from spleen or lymph node cells, taken before intestinal transplant. The receptors come from a human donor who received an intestinal transplant.

This chain joins TRBV5-8 and TRBJ2-3, with 9 bases that match TRBD2. Germline V CDR1 and CDR2: SGHTS, YDEGEE. V trimming: 0 bases; J trimming: 0 bases; junction bases outside the gene matches: 2. The CDR3 sequence is 16 residues long. The CDR3 region is CASSLALAGSTDTQYF. The CDR3 nucleotides are TGTGCCAGCAGCTTGGCTCTAGCGGGGAGCACAGATACGCAGTATTTT.

The V gene is TRBV5-1, the J gene TRBJ1-3, with a tentative D call TRBD1 (5 bases). The CDR3 extends over 14 amino acids. V lost 3 bases and J lost 2, with 9 bases in between. Per the germline V gene, CDR1 is SGHRS and CDR2 is YFSETQ. The CDR3 DNA sequence: TGCGCCAGCAGCTCCGGGGGAGCTGGAAACACCATATATTTT. Its protein product is CASSSGGAGNTIYF.

The chain carries TRBV2 and TRBJ2-3; 7 bases agree with TRBD2. The CDR3 consists of 12 residues. CDR1 and CDR2 from the germline V gene are SNHLY and FYNNEI. With V trimmed by 6 bases and J by 6 bases, 3 bases remained unmatched. CDR3 amino acids: CASRGDYDTQYF. Here the CDR3 DNA reads TGTGCCAGCAGGGGGGACTACGATACGCAGTATTTT.

This chain links TRBV28 with TRBJ2-7; 7 bases are a match to TRBD2. Germline V gene data show CDR1 as MDHEN and CDR2 as SYDVKM. V shed 5 bases and J 3 bases; nucleotides not matched to a gene: 1. There are 12 residues in the CDR3. The CDR3 DNA reads as TGTGCCAGCAGTACTAGCGTCTACGAGCAGTACTTC. Its translation is CASSTSVYEQYF.

A single count supports this clone. CDR3 DNA: TGTGCCAGCAGCTTACAGACAGGGGGGACGGGAAAACTGTTTTTT. Its translation is CASSLQTGGTGKLFF. The chain has TRBV7-9 and TRBJ1-4, with 9 bases identical to TRBD1. The CDR3 loop spans 15 amino acids. Germline CDR1 and CDR2: SEHNR and FQNEAQ (reference sequence). V trimming: 2 bases; J trimming: 10 bases; junction bases outside the gene matches: 8.

This clone has a single count. The rearrangement uses TRBV5-1 and TRBJ2-5; D may be TRBD2 (5 bases). Trimming shortened V by 7 bases and J by 8 bases, and 24 bases separated the two germline ends. Per the germline V gene, CDR1 is SGHRS and CDR2 is YFSETQ. The CDR3 is made up of 15 amino acids. CDR3 region: CASYRTDLQSSTQYF. In nucleotides, the CDR3 is TGCGCCAGCTATCGGACTGATCTGCAAAGTTCTACCCAGTACTTC.

The chain links TRBV27 to TRBJ1-1, with D tentatively TRBD1 (6 bases). There are 14 residues in the CDR3. Trimming cost V 4 bases and J 5 bases, with 14 bases left between them. Germline CDR1 MNHEY, CDR2 SMNVEV (reference sequence). CDR3 coding DNA: TGTGCCAGCAGTTCCCTAGGGGGGGCGACTGAAGCTTTCTTT. Translation gives CASSSLGGATEAFF.

The chain combines TRBV5-8 with TRBJ2-1; 11 bases map to TRBD2. Germline lookup yields CDR1 SGHTS and CDR2 YDEGEE. The trim removed 4 bases at V and 10 bases at J, leaving 4 bases unmatched. The CDR3 is 13 residues long. The CDR3: CASSLRLAGEQFF. The CDR3, as DNA: TGTGCCAGCAGCCTACGACTAGCGGGAGAGCAGTTCTTC.

The chain uses TRBV29-1 and TRBJ2-5, with D tentatively TRBD2 (5 bases). The V end was cut by 1 base, the J end by 5 bases, with 11 bases between. The length of the CDR3 is 13 residues. Germline V gene sequence: CDR1 SQVTM, CDR2 ANQGSEA. CDR3 sequence reads: CSVEGLTGETQYF. The CDR3, as DNA: TGCAGCGTTGAAGGCCTAACGGGGGAGACCCAGTACTTC.

The rearrangement uses TRBV18 and TRBJ2-1, with 15 bases identical to TRBD2. The CDR3 spans 15 residues. The V gene's germline CDR1 is KGHSH and CDR2 LQKENI. With V trimmed by 5 bases and J by 13 bases, 9 bases remained unmatched. The CDR3 is CASSGLAGGPQPQFF. The CDR3 nucleotides are TGTGCCAGCTCAGGACTAGCGGGAGGGCCGCAACCCCAGTTCTTC.

J is TRBJ2-1 and V is TRBV5-1, with 8 bases aligning to TRBD2. The CDR3 contains 15 residues. Per germline, CDR1 SGHRS and CDR2 YFSETQ. V lost 0 bases to trimming and J lost 5 bases; unmatched junction nucleotides: 4. This chain's CDR3 is CASSLALTSDNEQFF. The CDR3 nucleotides are TGCGCCAGCAGCTTGGCCTTGACTAGCGACAATGAGCAGTTCTTC.

The chain uses TRBV7-6 and TRBJ1-1; D is unresolved. V was shortened by 3 bases and J by 0 bases, with 14 bases between the two germline ends. This CDR3 spans 16 amino acids. Germline V lookup: CDR1 SGHVS, CDR2 FNYEAQ. Here the CDR3 DNA reads TGTGCCAGCAGCTTCTCCAGAAAAAAAATGAACACTGAAGCTTTCTTT. Its protein is CASSFSRKKMNTEAFF.

The gene calls are TRBV5-1 and TRBJ1-5; D uncertain. The CDR3 is 15 residues long. The V gene's germline CDR1 is SGHRS and CDR2 YFSETQ. Trimming removed 0 bases at V and 3 bases at J, with 10 bases between. The CDR3: CASSLGGESNQPQHF. The CDR3 bases are TGCGCCAGCAGCTTGGGCGGAGAATCCAATCAGCCCCAGCATTTT.

The rearrangement uses TRBV2 and TRBJ1-1, with D possibly being TRBD1 (6 bases). Between the trimmed V and J ends, which lost 4 bases and 4 bases, there was a span of 19 bases. This CDR3 is built from 16 residues. Germline V gene data show CDR1 as SNHLY and CDR2 as FYNNEI. CDR3 sequence: CASSGGRVGLGTEAFF. In DNA, the CDR3 is TGTGCCAGCAGTGGGGGGCGCGTGGGGTTGGGCACTGAAGCTTTCTTT.

The sample holds one count of this clone. The chain employs TRBV1 and TRBJ2-1; TRBD2, the table's D call, was not compared with the DNA. TRBV1 is described as a pseudogene. The CDR3 covers 16 residues. The CDR3 protein is CTSSPPLAPYYNEQFF. CDR3 bases: TGCACCAGCAGCCCCCCGCTAGCGCCTTACTACAATGAGCAGTTCTTC.

The gene calls are TRBV19 and TRBJ2-3; tentative D call: TRBD1 (6 bases). The CDR3 sequence is 14 residues long. Germline-derived CDR1 and CDR2 are LNHDA and SQIVND (reference sequence). The V and J ends lost 6 bases and 1 base respectively, with 11 bases between them. This CDR3 reads CASSVQGGTDTQYF. Here the CDR3 DNA reads TGTGCCAGTAGCGTACAGGGTGGCACAGATACGCAGTATTTT.

For the CDR3, the DNA is TGTGCCAGCAGCAAAGTCCACAGCACATCTAAATACGAGCAGTACTTC. Translated, it gives CASSKVHSTSKYEQYF. The chain is built from TRBV7-2 and TRBJ2-7; D is unclear. Germline CDR1 and CDR2: SGHTA and FQGNSA. V lost 5 bases and J lost 4, with 21 bases in between. CDR3 length: 16 residues.

In its sample, this clone was seen a few times. V is TRBV6-6 and J is TRBJ1-1; 9 bases fit TRBD1. CDR3 length: 15 amino acids. Germline V lookup: CDR1 MNHNY, CDR2 SVGAGI (reference sequence). V trimming: 5 bases; J trimming: 1 base; junction bases outside the gene matches: 5. CDR3 nucleotide sequence: TGTGCCAGCAGTAGGGGGGGACAGGGGAACACTGAAGCTTTCTTT. Amino acids: CASSRGGQGNTEAFF.

The chain links TRBV7-9 to TRBJ2-5; 7 nucleotides line up with TRBD2. The trim removed 1 base at V and 1 base at J, leaving 3 bases unmatched. The CDR3 is 15 residues long. In germline, CDR1 is SEHNR, CDR2 FQNEAQ (reference sequence). The CDR3 loop is CASSLGPSGQETQYF. The CDR3 coding sequence is TGTGCCAGCAGCTTAGGTCCTAGCGGCCAAGAGACCCAGTACTTC.

This clone was counted many times. The genes are TRBV6-5 and TRBJ1-2; TRBD1 matches at 10 bases. V trimming: 1 base; J trimming: 5 bases; junction bases outside the gene matches: 7. Germline lookup yields CDR1 MNHEY and CDR2 SVGAGI. The CDR3 has 16 residues. CDR3 nucleotide sequence: TGTGCCAGCAGTTACTTGCGGACAGGGGGTTCGTATGGCTACACCTTC. This encodes CASSYLRTGGSYGYTF.

J is TRBJ2-7 and V is TRBV5-5; TRBD1 matches 11 bases. CDR3 length: 16 residues. The V and J ends lost 4 bases and 2 bases, in that order; junction bases with no gene match: 8. Germline loops: CDR1 SGHKS, CDR2 YYEKEE (reference sequence). This CDR3 reads CASSVATGQGAYEQYF. The CDR3 coding sequence is TGTGCCAGCAGCGTTGCTACGGGACAGGGGGCCTACGAGCAGTACTTC. Full variable domain (missing parts from reference TRBV5-5 and TRBJ2-7): DAGVTQSPTHLIKTRGQQVTLRCSPISGHKSVSWYQQVLGQGPQFIFQYYEKEERGRGNFPDRFSARQFPNYSSELNVNALLLGDSALYLCASSVATGQGAYEQYFGPGTRLTVT.